Listed here are 14 T cell receptor beta chains from one sample, sequenced in a study of read filtering for tumor transcriptome and immune sequencing. From roughly 400 ng of RNA, a library with molecular barcoded alpha/delta and beta/gamma adaptors was made. TCRdb recomputed calls from the reads with MiXCR, one row per CDR3 protein. Of some 140,000 distinct CDR3 sequences listed, 13% are singletons. Sequenced sample: a population of CD138-negative cells sorted from bone marrow. Receptor source: a donor older than 35 with multiple myeloma.

A remark on this clonotype: A far larger clone is just one base off, so this is likely a read error. The V and J genes are TRBV10-2 and TRBJ2-5; D not certain. The CDR3 spans 16 residues. Germline CDR1 and CDR2: WSHSY and SAAADI. The CDR3 coding sequence is TGTGCCACCAGTGAGTCCTCCTTTAGCAGTCAAGAGACCCAGTACTTC. Translation gives CATSESSFSSQETQYF.

This clonotype was recorded many times. V gene TRBV15 combines with J gene TRBJ2-1; maybe TRBD2 (5 bases). The CDR3 has 18 residues. V gave up 0 bases and J gave up 2 bases, with 17 bases separating them. Per germline, CDR1 LNHNV and CDR2 YYDKDF (reference sequence). The CDR3 coding sequence is TGTGCCACCAGCAGAGAAAAGGACCTGGCGGGCGCCTACAATGAGCAGTTCTTC. Translation: CATSREKDLAGAYNEQFF.

This clonotype was found many times. The V gene is TRBV7-9, the J gene TRBJ2-5, with a tentative D call TRBD2 (5 bases). Germline V gene sequence: CDR1 SEHNR, CDR2 FQNEAQ (reference sequence). CDR3 length: 16 residues. V lost 1 base and J 2 bases, leaving 14 bases between the germline ends. The CDR3 nucleotides are TGTGCCAGCAGCTTAGAACCCAGAGCGGATCAAGAGACCCAGTACTTC. The encoded protein is CASSLEPRADQETQYF.

This clonotype came up many times. The genes are TRBV11-3 and TRBJ1-1, with a weak D call TRBD1 (5 bases). Trimming took 3 bases from V and 4 from J, leaving 9 bases between them. Germline V gene sequence: CDR1 SGHNT, CDR2 YENEEA. The CDR3 is 13 amino acids. The chain's CDR3 is CASSFIGGTEAFF. The DNA for the CDR3 is TGTGCCAGCAGCTTCATCGGGGGCACTGAAGCTTTCTTT.

This clonotype was counted ten times or more. The V gene is TRBV29-1, the J gene TRBJ1-2; D might be TRBD1 (5 bases). V lost 6 bases to trimming and J lost 4 bases, with 15 bases between them. Germline loops: CDR1 SQVTM, CDR2 ANQGSEA. The CDR3 covers 13 residues. The CDR3 sequence: CSVPDGDGYGYTF. In DNA form, the CDR3 reads TGCAGCGTCCCGGACGGGGACGGCTATGGCTACACCTTC.

The rearrangement links TRBV7-8 to TRBJ1-1; D not resolved. The CDR3 length is 13 residues. The V end was cut by 5 bases, the J end by 4 bases, with 11 bases between. Germline V gene lookup returns CDR1 SGHVS and CDR2 FQNEAQ. In nucleotides, the CDR3 is TGTGCCAGCAGCCTCGCGGGTCCCACTGAAGCTTTCTTT. Translating gives CASSLAGPTEAFF.

Regarding this clonotype: A much larger clone is a single base away; this may be a read error. The chain's CDR3 is CPSSPRGTGIGNEQFF. CDR3 DNA: TGTCCCAGCAGTCCTAGGGGGACAGGGATCGGCAATGAGCAGTTCTTC. The gene calls are TRBV12-3 or TRBV12-4 and TRBJ2-1; 9 nucleotides line up with TRBD1. This CDR3 contains 16 residues.

In DNA form, the CDR3 reads TGTGCCAGTAGTCCCCTCGGGACGGACCGGGAGCAGTACTTC. This encodes CASSPLGTDREQYF. This sequence joins TRBV19 and TRBJ2-7; D tentatively fits TRBD1 or TRBD2 (5 bases each). Germline V gene lookup returns CDR1 LNHDA and CDR2 SQIVND (reference sequence). The CDR3 runs 14 residues. The V end lost 5 bases, the J end lost 7 bases, and 18 bases lay between the germline ends.

In this sample, this clonotype turned up many times. The CDR3 sequence: CASSGLPHTGDEQFF. The DNA of the CDR3 is TGTGCCAGCAGCGGACTGCCGCACACGGGCGATGAGCAGTTCTTC. The gene calls are TRBV7-9 and TRBJ2-1, with a weak D call TRBD2 (5 bases). This CDR3 spans 15 amino acids. In germline, CDR1 is SEHNR, CDR2 FQNEAQ (reference sequence). The V and J ends lost 5 bases and 8 bases respectively, with 19 bases between them.

This clonotype was picked up many times. The chain uses TRBV3-1 and TRBJ2-6, with D perhaps matching TRBD1 (5 bases). The germline V and J ends were trimmed by 4 bases and 2 bases, with 9 bases remaining between them. CDR3 size: 15 residues. Germline V lookup: CDR1 LGHDT, CDR2 YNNKEL (reference sequence). The CDR3 DNA sequence: TGTGCCAGCAGCCTGGAAGGGGCTGGGGCCAACGTCCTGACTTTC. Translating gives CASSLEGAGANVLTF. The whole variable domain, remainder taken from reference TRBV3-1 and TRBJ2-6, is DTAVSQTPKYLVTQMGNDKSIKCEQNLGHDTMYWYKQDSKKFLKIMFSYNNKELIINETVPNRFSPKSPDKAHLNLHINSLELGDSAVYFCASSLEGAGANVLTFGAGSRLTVL.

This clonotype was detected ten times or more. The chain recombines TRBV12-3 or TRBV12-4 with TRBJ2-7, with TRBD2 identical over 15 bases. After removal of 6 bases from V and 2 bases from J, the junction contained 11 bases not matched to a gene. This CDR3 is built from 18 residues. The CDR3, as DNA: TGTGCCAGCAGCTCTTCGGGACTAGCGGGAGGATTTACCTACGAGCAGTACTTC. Translated, it gives CASSSSGLAGGFTYEQYF.

This clonotype was detected many times. V gene TRBV6-5 combines with J gene TRBJ2-2; D unresolved. The CDR3 has 17 amino acids. The V gene's germline CDR1 is MNHEY and CDR2 SVGAGI. V was cut by 0 bases and J by 5 bases, with 16 bases left in between. The CDR3 nucleotides are TGTGCCAGCAGTTACTCGTCGGGCGGAAAGAGAACCGGGGAGCTGTTTTTT. As protein: CASSYSSGGKRTGELFF.

In this sample, this clonotype turned up many times. The chain is built from TRBV11-2 and TRBJ2-2; 7 bases match TRBD2. This CDR3 spans 13 amino acids. Trimming removed 5 bases from V and 7 bases from J; junction bases left unmatched: 4. Germline CDR1 and CDR2: SGHAT and FQNNGV. CDR3 coding DNA: TGTGCCAGCAGCCTACTAGCGCTCGGGGAGCTGTTTTTT. It codes for CASSLLALGELFF.

This clonotype was seen more than once but under ten times. This chain connects TRBV29-1 to TRBJ2-3, with TRBD2 matching 11 bases. The CDR3 loop spans 16 amino acids. J was trimmed by 4 bases and V by 0 bases; bases with no gene match: 6. Germline V lookup: CDR1 SQVTM, CDR2 ANQGSEA. The chain's CDR3 is CSVEEWIAGGADTQYF. CDR3 DNA sequence: TGCAGCGTTGAAGAGTGGATAGCGGGAGGGGCAGATACGCAGTATTTT.